This T cell receptor (beta chain) was documented in a study of blood T cell repertoires in COVID-19. With 2 bases removed from V and 0 bases from J, the gap between germline ends came to 16 bases. This CDR3 region has 17 residues. Germline V gene data show CDR1 as LGHDT and CDR2 as YNNKEL (reference sequence). Original methodology: Reference gene primer amplification yielded estimated nucleated cell counts. Produced via immunoSEQ multiplex PCR; TCRdb's table is partial and in-frame only. From that table come the V and J calls and clone size; the DNA was used to work out D and trimming. Of fewer than 150,000 clones in the sample, roughly 85% were seen once.

This TCR was recovered from a man aged 50 to 59 with acute or convalescent COVID-19. This sequence joins TRBV3-1 (or the pseudogene TRBV3-2) and TRBJ1-2, with D unclear. The source material was peripheral blood. CDR3 in amino acids: CASSQSGSIPANYGYTF. The CDR3 DNA is TGTGCCAGCAGCCAATCGGGGTCCATCCCGGCTAACTATGGCTACACCTTC.